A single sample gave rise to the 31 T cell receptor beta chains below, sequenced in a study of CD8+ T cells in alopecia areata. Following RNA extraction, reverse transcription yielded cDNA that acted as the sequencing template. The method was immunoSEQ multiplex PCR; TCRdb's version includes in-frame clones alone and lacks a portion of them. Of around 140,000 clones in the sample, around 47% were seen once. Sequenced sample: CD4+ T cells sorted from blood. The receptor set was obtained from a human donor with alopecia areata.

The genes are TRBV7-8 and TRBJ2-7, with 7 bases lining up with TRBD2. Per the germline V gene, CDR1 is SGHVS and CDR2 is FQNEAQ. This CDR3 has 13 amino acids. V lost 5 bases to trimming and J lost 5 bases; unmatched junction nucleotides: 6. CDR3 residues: CASSGLGIDEQYF. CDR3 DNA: TGTGCCAGCAGCGGACTAGGCATTGACGAGCAGTACTTC.

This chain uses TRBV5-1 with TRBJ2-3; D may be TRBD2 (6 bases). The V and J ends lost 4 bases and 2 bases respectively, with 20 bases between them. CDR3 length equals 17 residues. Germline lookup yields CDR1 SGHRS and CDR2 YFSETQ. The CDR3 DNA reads TGCGCCAGCAGCCTCGGGGAGGAGCGGCGGCTCACAGATACGCAGTATTTT. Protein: CASSLGEERRLTDTQYF. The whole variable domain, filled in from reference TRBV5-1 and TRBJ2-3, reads KAGVTQTPRYLIKTRGQQVTLSCSPISGHRSVSWYQQTPGQGLQFLFEYFSETQRNKGNFPGRFSGRQFSNSRSEMNVSTLELGDSALYLCASSLGEERRLTDTQYFGPGTRLTVL.

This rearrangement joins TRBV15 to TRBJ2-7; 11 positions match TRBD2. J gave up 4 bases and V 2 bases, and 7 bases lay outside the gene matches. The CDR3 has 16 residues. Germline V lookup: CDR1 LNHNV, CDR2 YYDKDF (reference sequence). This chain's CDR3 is CATSRTRGLAVYEQYF. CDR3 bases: TGTGCCACCAGCAGAACAAGGGGACTAGCGGTATACGAGCAGTACTTC.

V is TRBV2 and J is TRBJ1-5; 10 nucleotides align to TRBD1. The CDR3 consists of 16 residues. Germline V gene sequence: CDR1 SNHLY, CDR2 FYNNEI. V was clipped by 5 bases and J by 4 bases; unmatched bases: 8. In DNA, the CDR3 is TGTGCCAGCAGTCGAGACAGGGGGCGAACGAATCAGCCCCAGCATTTT. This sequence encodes CASSRDRGRTNQPQHF.

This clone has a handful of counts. The CDR3 sequence is CASRKPGQRYNEQFF. The DNA for the CDR3 is TGTGCCAGCCGTAAACCGGGACAGAGGTACAATGAGCAGTTCTTC. This chain links TRBV7-2 with TRBJ2-1; TRBD1 aligns across 7 bases. The CDR3 is 15 amino acids. Germline CDR1 and CDR2: SGHTA and FQGNSA. V gave up 8 bases and J gave up 4 bases; unmatched junction bases: 11.

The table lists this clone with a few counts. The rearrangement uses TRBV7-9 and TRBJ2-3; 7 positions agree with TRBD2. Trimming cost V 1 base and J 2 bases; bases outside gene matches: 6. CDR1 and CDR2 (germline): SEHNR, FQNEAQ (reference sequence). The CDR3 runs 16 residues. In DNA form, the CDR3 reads TGTGCCAGCAGCTTAGAAGGCGGGAGACCCACAGATACGCAGTATTTT. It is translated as CASSLEGGRPTDTQYF.

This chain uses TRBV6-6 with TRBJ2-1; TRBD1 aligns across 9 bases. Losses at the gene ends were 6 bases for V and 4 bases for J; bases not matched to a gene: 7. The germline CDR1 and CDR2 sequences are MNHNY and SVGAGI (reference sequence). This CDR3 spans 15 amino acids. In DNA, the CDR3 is TGTGCCAGCAGCGACAGGGGGGGAGGTTACAATGAGCAGTTCTTC. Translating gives CASSDRGGGYNEQFF.

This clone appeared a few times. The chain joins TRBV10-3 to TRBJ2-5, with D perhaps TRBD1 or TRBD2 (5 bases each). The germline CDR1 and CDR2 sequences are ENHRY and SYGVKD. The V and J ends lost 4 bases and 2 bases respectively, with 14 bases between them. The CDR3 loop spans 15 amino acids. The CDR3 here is CAISGTGTSQETQYF. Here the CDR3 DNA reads TGTGCCATCAGTGGGACCGGGACGTCACAAGAGACCCAGTACTTC.

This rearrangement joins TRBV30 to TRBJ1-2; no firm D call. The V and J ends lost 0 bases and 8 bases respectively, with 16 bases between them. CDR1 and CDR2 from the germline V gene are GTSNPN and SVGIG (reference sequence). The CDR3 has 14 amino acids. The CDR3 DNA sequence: TGTGCCTGGAGTGTAGTCGGGAGTGTAAGCGGCTACACCTTC. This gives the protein CAWSVVGSVSGYTF.

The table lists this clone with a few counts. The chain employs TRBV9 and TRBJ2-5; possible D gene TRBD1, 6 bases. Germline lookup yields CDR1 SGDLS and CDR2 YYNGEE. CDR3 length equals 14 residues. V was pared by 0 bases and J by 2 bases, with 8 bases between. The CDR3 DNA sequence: TGTGCCAGCAGCGTAGGGGGGCAGCAAGAGACCCAGTACTTC. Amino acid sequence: CASSVGGQQETQYF.

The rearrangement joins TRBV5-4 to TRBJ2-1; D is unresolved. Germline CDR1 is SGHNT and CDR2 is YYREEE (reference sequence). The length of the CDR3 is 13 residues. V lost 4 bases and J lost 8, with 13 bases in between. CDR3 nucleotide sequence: TGTGCCAGCAGCGAAACCCGTGTCGATGAGCAGTTCTTC. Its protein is CASSETRVDEQFF.

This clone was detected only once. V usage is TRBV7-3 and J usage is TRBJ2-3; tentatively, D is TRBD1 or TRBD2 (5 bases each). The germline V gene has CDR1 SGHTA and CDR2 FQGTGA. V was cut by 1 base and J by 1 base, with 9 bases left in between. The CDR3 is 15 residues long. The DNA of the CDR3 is TGTGCCAGCAGCTTAAGGTTGGGGGGCACAGATACGCAGTATTTT. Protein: CASSLRLGGTDTQYF.

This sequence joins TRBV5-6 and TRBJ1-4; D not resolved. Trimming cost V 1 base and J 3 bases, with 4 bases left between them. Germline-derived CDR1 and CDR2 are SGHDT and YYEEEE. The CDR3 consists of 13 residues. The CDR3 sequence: CASSLSANEKLFF. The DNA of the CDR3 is TGTGCCAGCAGCTTGTCGGCTAATGAAAAACTGTTTTTT.

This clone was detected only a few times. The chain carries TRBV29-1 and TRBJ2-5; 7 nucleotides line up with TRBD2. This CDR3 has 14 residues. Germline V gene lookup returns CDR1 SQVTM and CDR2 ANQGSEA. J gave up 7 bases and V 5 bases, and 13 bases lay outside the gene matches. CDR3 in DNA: TGCAGCGTTCGTAGCGGGCTCAGGGAGGGGACCCAGTACTTC. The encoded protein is CSVRSGLREGTQYF.

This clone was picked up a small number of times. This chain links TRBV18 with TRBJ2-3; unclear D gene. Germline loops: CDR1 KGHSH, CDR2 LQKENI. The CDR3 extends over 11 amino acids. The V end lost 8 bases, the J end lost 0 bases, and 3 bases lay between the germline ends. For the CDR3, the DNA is TGTGCCAGCGCCAGCACAGATACGCAGTATTTT. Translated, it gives CASASTDTQYF.

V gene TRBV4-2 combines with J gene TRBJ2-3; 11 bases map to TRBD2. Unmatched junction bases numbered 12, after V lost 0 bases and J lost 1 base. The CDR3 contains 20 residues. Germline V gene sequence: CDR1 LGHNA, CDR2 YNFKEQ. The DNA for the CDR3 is TGTGCCAGCAGCCAAGATTTCGGTACTAGCGGGAGATTTGGCACAGATACGCAGTATTTT. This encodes CASSQDFGTSGRFGTDTQYF.

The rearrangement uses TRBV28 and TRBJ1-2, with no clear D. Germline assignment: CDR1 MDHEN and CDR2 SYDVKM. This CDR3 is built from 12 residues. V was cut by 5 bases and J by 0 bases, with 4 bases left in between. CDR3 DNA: TGTGCCAGCAGTACAGCTAACTATGGCTACACCTTC. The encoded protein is CASSTANYGYTF.

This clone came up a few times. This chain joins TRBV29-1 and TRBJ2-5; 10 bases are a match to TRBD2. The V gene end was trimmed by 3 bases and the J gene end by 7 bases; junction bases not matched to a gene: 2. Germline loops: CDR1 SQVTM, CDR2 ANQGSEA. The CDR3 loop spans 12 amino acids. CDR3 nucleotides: TGCAGCGTTGATAGCGGGAGGTCGACCCAGTACTTC. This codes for CSVDSGRSTQYF. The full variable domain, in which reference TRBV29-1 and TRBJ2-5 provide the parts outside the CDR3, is SAVISQKPSRDICQRGTSLTIQCQVDSQVTMMFWYRQQPGQSLTLIATANQGSEATYESGFVIDKFPISRPNLTFSTLTVSNMSPEDSSIYLCSVDSGRSTQYFGPGTRLLVL.

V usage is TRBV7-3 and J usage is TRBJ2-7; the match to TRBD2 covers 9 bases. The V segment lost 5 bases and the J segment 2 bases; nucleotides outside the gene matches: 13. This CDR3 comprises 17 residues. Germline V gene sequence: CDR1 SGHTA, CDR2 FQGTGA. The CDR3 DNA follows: TGTGCCAGCAGCCCAGCGGTGTGGGGACTAGCAGCCTACGAGCAGTACTTC. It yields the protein CASSPAVWGLAAYEQYF.

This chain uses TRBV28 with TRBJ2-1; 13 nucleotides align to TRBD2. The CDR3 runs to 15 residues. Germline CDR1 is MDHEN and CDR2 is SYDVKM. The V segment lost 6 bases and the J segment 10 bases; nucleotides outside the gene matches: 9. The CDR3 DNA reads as TGTGCCAGCAGCATAACTAGCGGGAGGGCCGGGGAGCAGTTCTTC. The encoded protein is CASSITSGRAGEQFF.

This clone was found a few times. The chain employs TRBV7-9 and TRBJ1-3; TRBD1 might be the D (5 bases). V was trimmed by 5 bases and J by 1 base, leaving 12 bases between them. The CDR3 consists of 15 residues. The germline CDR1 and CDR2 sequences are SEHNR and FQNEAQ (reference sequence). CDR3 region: CASSLRKGSGNTIYF. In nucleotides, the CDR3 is TGTGCCAGCAGCCTGCGGAAGGGGTCTGGAAACACCATATATTTT.

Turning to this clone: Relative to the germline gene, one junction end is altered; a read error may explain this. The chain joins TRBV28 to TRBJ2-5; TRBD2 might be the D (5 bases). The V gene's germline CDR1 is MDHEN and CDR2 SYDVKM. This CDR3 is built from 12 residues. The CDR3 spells CASSLLEESQYF. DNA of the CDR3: TGTGCCAGCAGTTTACTGGAGGAGAGCCAGTACTTC. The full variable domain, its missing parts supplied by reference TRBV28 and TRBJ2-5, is DVKVTQSSRYLVKRTGEKVFLECVQDMDHENMFWYRQDPGLGLRLIYFSYDVKMKEKGDIPEGYSVSREKKERFSLILESASTNQTSMYLCASSLLEESQYFGPGTRLLVL.

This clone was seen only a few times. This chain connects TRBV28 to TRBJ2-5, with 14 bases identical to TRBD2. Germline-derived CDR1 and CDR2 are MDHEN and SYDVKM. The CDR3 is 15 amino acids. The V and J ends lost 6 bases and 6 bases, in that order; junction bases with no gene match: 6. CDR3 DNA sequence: TGTGCCAGCAGAGGGACTAGCGGGAGTCCCAAGACCCAGTACTTC. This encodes CASRGTSGSPKTQYF.

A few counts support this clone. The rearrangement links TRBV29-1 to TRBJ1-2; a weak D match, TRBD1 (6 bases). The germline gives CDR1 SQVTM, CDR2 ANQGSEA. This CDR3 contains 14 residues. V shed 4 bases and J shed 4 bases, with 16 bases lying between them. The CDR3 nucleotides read TGCAGCGTTGGGTCGGGAGACAGGAGCTATGGCTACACCTTC. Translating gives CSVGSGDRSYGYTF.

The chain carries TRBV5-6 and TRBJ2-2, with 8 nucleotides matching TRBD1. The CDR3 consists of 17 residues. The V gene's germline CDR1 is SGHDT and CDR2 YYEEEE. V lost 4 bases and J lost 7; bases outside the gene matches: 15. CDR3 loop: CASSRVGTGDWGGELFF. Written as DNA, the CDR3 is TGTGCCAGCAGCCGCGTCGGGACAGGAGATTGGGGCGGGGAGCTGTTTTTT.

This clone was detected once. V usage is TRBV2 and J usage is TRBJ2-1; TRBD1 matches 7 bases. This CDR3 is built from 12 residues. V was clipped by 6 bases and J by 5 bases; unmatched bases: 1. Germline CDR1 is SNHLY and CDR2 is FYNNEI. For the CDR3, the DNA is TGTGCCAGCAGAGGACAGGACAATGAGCAGTTCTTC. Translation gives CASRGQDNEQFF.

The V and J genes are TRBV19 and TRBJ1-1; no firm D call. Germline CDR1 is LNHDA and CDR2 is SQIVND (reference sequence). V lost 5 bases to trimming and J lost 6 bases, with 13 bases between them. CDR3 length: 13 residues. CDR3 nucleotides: TGTGCCAGTAGTTGGCTCCTACTATCTGAAGCTTTCTTT. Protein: CASSWLLLSEAFF.

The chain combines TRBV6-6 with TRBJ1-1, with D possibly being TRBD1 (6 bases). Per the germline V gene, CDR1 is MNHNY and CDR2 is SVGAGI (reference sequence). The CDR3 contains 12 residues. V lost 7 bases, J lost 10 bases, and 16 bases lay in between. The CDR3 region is CASTLRGAGAFF. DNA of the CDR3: TGTGCCAGCACCCTACGGGGGGCGGGAGCTTTCTTT.

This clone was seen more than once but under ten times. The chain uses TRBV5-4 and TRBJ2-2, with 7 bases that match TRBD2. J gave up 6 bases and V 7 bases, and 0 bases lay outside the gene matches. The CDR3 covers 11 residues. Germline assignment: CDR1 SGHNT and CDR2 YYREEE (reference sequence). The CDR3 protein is CASRGAGELFF. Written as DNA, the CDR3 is TGTGCCAGCCGGGGGGCCGGGGAGCTGTTTTTT.

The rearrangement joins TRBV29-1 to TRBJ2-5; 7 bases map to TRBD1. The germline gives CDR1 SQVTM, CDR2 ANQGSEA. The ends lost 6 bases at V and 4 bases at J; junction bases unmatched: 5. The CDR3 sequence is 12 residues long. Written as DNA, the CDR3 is TGCAGCGTCATACAGGGGACAGAGACCCAGTACTTC. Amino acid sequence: CSVIQGTETQYF. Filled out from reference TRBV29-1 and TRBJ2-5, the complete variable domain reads SAVISQKPSRDICQRGTSLTIQCQVDSQVTMMFWYRQQPGQSLTLIATANQGSEATYESGFVIDKFPISRPNLTFSTLTVSNMSPEDSSIYLCSVIQGTETQYFGPGTRLLVL.

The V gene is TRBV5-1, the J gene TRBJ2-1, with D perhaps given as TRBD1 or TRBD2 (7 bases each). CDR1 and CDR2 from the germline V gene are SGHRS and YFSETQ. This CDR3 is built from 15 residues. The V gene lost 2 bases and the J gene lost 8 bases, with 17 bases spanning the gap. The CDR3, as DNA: TGCGCCAGCAGCTTACCGTCAGGGGGGGTCGATGAGCAGTTCTTC. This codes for CASSLPSGGVDEQFF.